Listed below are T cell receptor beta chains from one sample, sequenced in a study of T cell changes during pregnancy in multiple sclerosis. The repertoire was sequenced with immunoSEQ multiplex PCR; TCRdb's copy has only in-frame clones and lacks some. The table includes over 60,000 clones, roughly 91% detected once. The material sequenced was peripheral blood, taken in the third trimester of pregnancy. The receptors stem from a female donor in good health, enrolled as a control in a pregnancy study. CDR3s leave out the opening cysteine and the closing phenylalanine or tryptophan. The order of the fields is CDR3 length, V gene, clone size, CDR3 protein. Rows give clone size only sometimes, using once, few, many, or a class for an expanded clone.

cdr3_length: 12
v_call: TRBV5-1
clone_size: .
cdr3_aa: ASSSGQGNTEAF

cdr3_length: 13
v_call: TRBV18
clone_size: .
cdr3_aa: ASSPRSTGQETQY

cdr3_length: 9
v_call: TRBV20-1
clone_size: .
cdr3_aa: SAGGEETQY

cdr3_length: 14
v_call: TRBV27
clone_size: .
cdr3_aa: ASSLYSGTGAYEQY

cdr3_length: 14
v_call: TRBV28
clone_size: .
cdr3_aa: ASSFTPNRGNTEAF

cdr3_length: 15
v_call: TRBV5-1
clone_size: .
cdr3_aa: ASSLALFRQGTYGYT

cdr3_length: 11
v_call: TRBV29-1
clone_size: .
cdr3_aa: SVGGVAGNTIY

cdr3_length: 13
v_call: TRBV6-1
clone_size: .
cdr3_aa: ASSVLGRGSYEQY

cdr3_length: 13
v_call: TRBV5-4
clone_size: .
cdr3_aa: ASSPAGVKDNEQF

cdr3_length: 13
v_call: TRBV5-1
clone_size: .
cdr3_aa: ASSGRGNGRTEAF

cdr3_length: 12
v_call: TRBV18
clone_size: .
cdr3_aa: ASSPPGPNTEAF

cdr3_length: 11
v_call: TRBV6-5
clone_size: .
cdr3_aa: ASSHLRGDGYT

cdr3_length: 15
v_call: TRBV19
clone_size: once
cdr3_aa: ASSPRPTGVGTDTQY

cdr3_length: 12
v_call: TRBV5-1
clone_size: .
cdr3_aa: ASGAGTYDEKLF

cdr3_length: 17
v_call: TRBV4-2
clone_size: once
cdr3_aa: ASSLLRVGGLADTDTQY

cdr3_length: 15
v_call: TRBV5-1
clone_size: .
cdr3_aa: ASSFRVFGRENTEAF

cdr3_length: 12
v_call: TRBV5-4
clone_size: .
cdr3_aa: ASSWGTNTGELF

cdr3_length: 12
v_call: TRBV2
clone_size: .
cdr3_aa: ASSVGRGNYGYT

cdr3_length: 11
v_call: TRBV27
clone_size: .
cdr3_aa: ASTAGGRLEQF

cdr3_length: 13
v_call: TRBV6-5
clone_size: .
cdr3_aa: ASSSEPGQGHGYT

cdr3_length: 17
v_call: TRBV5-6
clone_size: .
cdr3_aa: ASSLMAGGAFLSYNEQF

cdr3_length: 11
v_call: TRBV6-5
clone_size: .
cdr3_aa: ASSPGTVGEAF

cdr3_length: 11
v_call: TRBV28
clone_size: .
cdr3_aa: ASATGRHSPLH

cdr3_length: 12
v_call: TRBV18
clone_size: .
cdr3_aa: ASSPPSGVYGYT

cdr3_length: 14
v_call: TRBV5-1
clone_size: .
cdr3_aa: ASSYGQGATNEKLF

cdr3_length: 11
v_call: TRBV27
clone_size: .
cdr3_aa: ASSRGSRLLQY

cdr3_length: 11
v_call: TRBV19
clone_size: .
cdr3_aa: ASSEQGTQPQH

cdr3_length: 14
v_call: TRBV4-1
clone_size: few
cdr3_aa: ASSQEGGAGYNEQF

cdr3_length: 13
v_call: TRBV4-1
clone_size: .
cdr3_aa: ASSQGQGVGETQY

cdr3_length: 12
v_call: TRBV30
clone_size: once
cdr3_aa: AWGAGGANEKLF

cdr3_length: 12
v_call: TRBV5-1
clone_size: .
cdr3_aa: ASSPWTGNTEAF

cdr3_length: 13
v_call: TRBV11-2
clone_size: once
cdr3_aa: ASSPHRGQGEKLF

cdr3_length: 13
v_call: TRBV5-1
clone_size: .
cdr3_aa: ASSITGTPSYGYT

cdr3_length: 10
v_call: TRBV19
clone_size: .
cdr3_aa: ASRGRQETQY

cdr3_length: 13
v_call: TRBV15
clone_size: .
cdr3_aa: ATSTPERGRYEQY

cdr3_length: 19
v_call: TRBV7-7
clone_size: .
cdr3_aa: ASSSHPPFPTTSYRNTEAF

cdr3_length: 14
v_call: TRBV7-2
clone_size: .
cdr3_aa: ASSLARDRAQSPLH

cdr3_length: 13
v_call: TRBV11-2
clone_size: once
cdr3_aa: ASSLDRGSGNTIY

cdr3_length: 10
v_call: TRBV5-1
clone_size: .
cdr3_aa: ASSFLEREQY